The clone carrying this T cell receptor (beta chain) was observed a handful of times. Antigen specificity is unknown. The data belong to a study of beta chain features in type 1 diabetes. Expressed TCRB transcripts were sequenced after all isolated RNA was converted to cDNA. The assay was immunoSEQ multiplex PCR, and TCRdb's table has in-frame clones only and misses some. The sample lists 200,000 to 250,000 clones, roughly 15% occurring once. V dropped 4 bases and J dropped 1 base, with 15 bases sitting between them. From germline, CDR1 is LGHNA and CDR2 YNFKEQ. This CDR3 has 16 residues. Regarding the study as a whole: Patients' naive, central memory and Treg TCRB repertoires seemed closer to one another than those of healthy donors.

The sample taken for sequencing was naive CD4+ T cells from blood. The chain employs TRBV4-2 and TRBJ2-3, with D possibly TRBD2 on 7 matching bases. The TCR sequence derives from a woman aged 40 to 50 in good health. This CDR3 is CASSPRGLAGTDTQYF. The CDR3 DNA reads TGTGCCAGCAGCCCCCGGGGGCTAGCGGGCACAGATACGCAGTATTTT.